The 32 T cell receptor beta chains presented below share a single source sample, sequenced in a study of identical twins. TCRdb processed the 5' RACE reads anew with MiXCR; each CDR3 protein has one entry. This repertoire shows hundreds of thousands of distinct CDR3 sequences, approximately 13% found once; its top ten account for 1.5% to 2%. In addition, the sample was reused for a study of yellow fever vaccine responses in identical twins.

Sequenced: PBMCs. The origin of the receptors is a woman between 18 and 30 years old in good health.

This clonotype was seen a handful of times. The rearrangement uses TRBV29-1 and TRBJ2-7; D call uncertain. The germline CDR1 and CDR2 sequences are SQVTM and ANQGSEA. Trimming left V 7 bases short and J 4 bases short, with 17 bases between. The CDR3 is 13 amino acids. DNA of the CDR3: TGCAGCGCATTATCTGGGATGGCGTACGAGCAGTACTTC. It codes for CSALSGMAYEQYF.

The genes are TRBV11-2 and TRBJ2-2; D might be TRBD1 (6 bases). V was clipped by 4 bases and J by 1 base, with 10 bases between them. CDR1 is SGHAT, CDR2 FQNNGV, per germline. CDR3 length: 15 amino acids. DNA of the CDR3: TGTGCCAGCAGCTCAACACAGGGGAACACCGGGGAGCTGTTTTTT. This encodes CASSSTQGNTGELFF.

This clonotype appeared many times. J is TRBJ1-3 and V is TRBV6-6; 7 positions agree with TRBD1. CDR3 length equals 13 residues. Germline CDR1 and CDR2: MNHNY and SVGAGI (reference sequence). J was trimmed by 4 bases and V by 7 bases; bases with no gene match: 4. CDR3 sequence (DNA): TGTGCCAGCACCGAGGGGGCAGGAAACACCATATATTTT. It translates to CASTEGAGNTIYF.

The chain links TRBV12-3 or TRBV12-4 to TRBJ2-1, with 7 bases aligning to TRBD2. V dropped 4 bases and J dropped 0; count of bases not matched to a gene: 9. This CDR3 region has 17 residues. This chain's CDR3 is CASSSPWGGSSYNEQFF. CDR3 nucleotide sequence: TGTGCCAGCAGTTCCCCCTGGGGCGGGAGCTCCTACAATGAGCAGTTCTTC.

V gene TRBV18 combines with J gene TRBJ1-1, with D tentatively TRBD1 (5 bases). CDR1 KGHSH and CDR2 LQKENI come from the germline V gene. CDR3 length equals 15 residues. V shed 2 bases and J shed 0 bases, with 10 bases lying between them. DNA of the CDR3: TGTGCCAGCTCACCATTTACGGGGGTGAACACTGAAGCTTTCTTT. Protein product: CASSPFTGVNTEAFF.

The V and J genes are TRBV4-1 and TRBJ1-1; D call uncertain. The V and J ends lost 0 bases and 14 bases respectively, with 10 bases between them. Germline CDR1 is MGHRA and CDR2 is YSYEKL. This CDR3 spans 11 amino acids. CDR3: CASSQDLQLFF. In DNA form, the CDR3 reads TGCGCCAGCAGCCAAGATCTTCAATTGTTCTTT.

There are many counts of this clonotype. V is TRBV27 and J is TRBJ2-1; TRBD1 or TRBD2 may be the D gene (5 bases each). Trimming removed 0 bases from V and 3 bases from J, with 9 bases in between. CDR3 size: 15 residues. In germline, CDR1 is MNHEY, CDR2 SMNVEV (reference sequence). CDR3 protein: CASSLSGEYYNEQFF. For the CDR3, the DNA is TGTGCCAGCAGTTTATCGGGGGAGTACTACAATGAGCAGTTCTTC.

This clonotype turned up a few times. The chain carries TRBV5-6 and TRBJ1-1; D is possibly TRBD1 (5 bases). Trimming took off 4 bases at V and 6 bases at J, with 13 bases between the two ends. Germline V gives CDR1 SGHDT, CDR2 YYEEEE. This CDR3 is built from 13 residues. The DNA of the CDR3 is TGTGCCAGCAGCCCCCCGTCCAGGGCTGAAGCTTTCTTT. It yields the protein CASSPPSRAEAFF. Complete variable domain (other parts from reference TRBV5-6 and TRBJ1-1): DAGVTQSPTHLIKTRGQQVTLRCSPKSGHDTVSWYQQALGQGPQFIFQYYEEEERQRGNFPDRFSGHQFPNYSSELNVNALLLGDSALYLCASSPPSRAEAFFGQGTRLTVV.

This clonotype was observed a few times. The chain is built from TRBV12-3 or TRBV12-4 and TRBJ2-1; D possibly corresponds to TRBD1 (6 bases). V was shortened by 4 bases and J by 2 bases, with 15 bases between the two germline ends. The CDR3 is made up of 16 amino acids. The CDR3: CASSWTGTRTYNEQFF. The DNA for the CDR3 is TGTGCCAGCAGTTGGACCGGGACAAGAACCTACAATGAGCAGTTCTTC.

The chain couples TRBV18 to TRBJ2-7; the match to TRBD2 covers 10 bases. The V and J ends lost 6 bases and 4 bases, in that order; junction bases with no gene match: 18. Germline CDR1 reads KGHSH; CDR2 reads LQKENI. The CDR3 contains 18 residues. CDR3 loop: CASSQGLASEVFLYEQYF. The CDR3 DNA reads as TGTGCCAGCTCCCAGGGACTAGCGTCCGAGGTATTCCTGTACGAGCAGTACTTC.

This clonotype was seen more than once but under ten times. The gene calls are TRBV20-1 and TRBJ2-5; D uncertain. The V gene lost 6 bases and the J gene lost 2 bases, with 16 bases spanning the gap. The length of the CDR3 is 14 residues. Per the germline V gene, CDR1 is DFQATT and CDR2 is SNEGSKA (reference sequence). This chain's CDR3 is CSALLGNGQETQYF. CDR3 nucleotide sequence: TGCAGTGCCCTCTTGGGGAACGGGCAAGAGACCCAGTACTTC.

The chain recombines TRBV5-1 with TRBJ1-2; 9 nucleotides match TRBD1. Germline CDR1 reads SGHRS; CDR2 reads YFSETQ. Trimming cost V 4 bases and J 5 bases; bases outside gene matches: 9. CDR3 length: 15 residues. The CDR3: CASSVQTGGGYGYTF. Here the CDR3 DNA reads TGCGCCAGCAGCGTACAGACAGGGGGTGGGTATGGCTACACCTTC.

This clonotype was counted between two and nine times. V usage is TRBV12-3 or TRBV12-4 and J usage is TRBJ1-2, with D perhaps matching TRBD1 (6 bases). The CDR3 length is 20 residues. With 7 bases removed from V and 0 bases from J, the gap between germline ends came to 30 bases. The CDR3 DNA sequence: TGTGCCAGCACCCGAAAACGCGGGGGGCTAGCACAGCGACCTAACTATGGCTACACCTTC. This sequence encodes CASTRKRGGLAQRPNYGYTF.

Ten or more counts support this clonotype. This chain uses TRBV5-1 with TRBJ2-7, with TRBD2 identical over 12 bases. Per germline, CDR1 SGHRS and CDR2 YFSETQ. The V and J ends lost 5 bases and 2 bases, in that order; junction bases with no gene match: 2. The CDR3 length is 14 residues. CDR3 sequence reads: CASRLAGGTYEQYF. The CDR3 DNA reads TGCGCCAGCAGGCTAGCGGGAGGGACCTACGAGCAGTACTTC.

The chain uses TRBV7-8 and TRBJ2-2; D is unresolved. Trimming stripped 5 bases from V and 1 base from J, with 23 bases between. The CDR3 is 19 amino acids. Germline CDR1 SGHVS, CDR2 FQNEAQ. DNA for the CDR3: TGTGCCAGCAGCCGCCTCCTGATTCAGGAAGGCGTGAACACCGGGGAGCTGTTTTTT. The encoded protein is CASSRLLIQEGVNTGELFF.

This chain connects TRBV4-1 to TRBJ2-7, with D tentatively TRBD1 (6 bases). V shed 0 bases and J shed 0 bases, with 9 bases lying between them. Germline V gene lookup returns CDR1 MGHRA and CDR2 YSYEKL. CDR3 length equals 15 residues. This CDR3 reads CASSQEGHDSYEQYF. Here the CDR3 DNA reads TGCGCCAGCAGCCAAGAGGGACACGACTCCTACGAGCAGTACTTC.

The rearrangement links TRBV28 to TRBJ1-1; tentatively, D is TRBD1 (5 bases). The CDR3 is 13 amino acids. Germline assignment: CDR1 MDHEN and CDR2 SYDVKM. The germline V and J ends were trimmed by 6 bases and 4 bases, with 12 bases remaining between them. The CDR3 DNA follows: TGTGCCAGCAGGCTTGCAGGGTCCACTGAAGCTTTCTTT. Translated, it gives CASRLAGSTEAFF.

Only a few counts were recorded for this clonotype. The chain is built from TRBV15 and TRBJ1-5; no reliable D call. This CDR3 spans 14 amino acids. The germline CDR1 and CDR2 sequences are LNHNV and YYDKDF (reference sequence). Trimming took off 9 bases at V and 1 base at J, with 13 bases between the two ends. CDR3 residues: CATEEGRSNQPQHF. For the CDR3, the DNA is TGTGCCACGGAGGAGGGAAGAAGCAATCAGCCCCAGCATTTT. The full variable domain, with the rest looked up from reference TRBV15 and TRBJ1-5, is DAMVIQNPRYQVTQFGKPVTLSCSQTLNHNVMYWYQQKSSQAPKLLFHYYDKDFNNEADTPDNFQSRRPNTSFCFLDIRSPGLGDTAMYLCATEEGRSNQPQHFGDGTRLSIL.

This clonotype was counted between two and nine times. This sequence joins TRBV20-1 and TRBJ2-4, with D possibly matching TRBD2 (7 bases). V was pared by 6 bases and J by 6 bases, with 21 bases between. There are 15 residues in the CDR3. Germline V lookup: CDR1 DFQATT, CDR2 SNEGSKA (reference sequence). The CDR3 DNA follows: TGCAGTGCCCCCCCCGGGGGGCTGATCGGAAACATTCAGTACTTC. Amino acids: CSAPPGGLIGNIQYF.

V is TRBV7-3 and J is TRBJ1-1; D not certain. Germline loops: CDR1 SGHTA, CDR2 FQGTGA. The germline V and J ends were trimmed by 5 bases and 7 bases, with 8 bases remaining between them. The CDR3 runs to 11 residues. This CDR3 is CASSEHREAFF. The DNA for the CDR3 is TGTGCCAGCAGCGAACATCGTGAAGCTTTCTTT.

This clonotype has only a few counts. The chain uses TRBV3-1 and TRBJ2-1, with 10 bases matching TRBD2. With 7 bases clipped from V and 1 base from J, the junction kept 4 bases outside the gene matches. The germline V gene has CDR1 LGHDT and CDR2 YNNKEL (reference sequence). This CDR3 spans 15 amino acids. The CDR3 sequence is CASMASGRSYNEQFF. The CDR3 DNA follows: TGTGCCAGCATGGCTAGCGGGAGATCCTACAATGAGCAGTTCTTC.

This clonotype showed up just a few times. This chain links TRBV6-1 with TRBJ1-2; 9 positions match TRBD1. The CDR3 loop spans 14 amino acids. Germline CDR1 and CDR2: MNHNS and SASEGT. J gave up 3 bases and V 5 bases, and 4 bases lay outside the gene matches. The chain's CDR3 is CASSKQGADYGYTF. CDR3 DNA sequence: TGTGCCAGCAGTAAACAGGGGGCCGACTATGGCTACACCTTC.

The chain is built from TRBV2 and TRBJ2-5; no reliable D call. V dropped 2 bases and J dropped 0 bases, with 1 base sitting between them. CDR3 length: 12 amino acids. Germline V CDR1 and CDR2: SNHLY, FYNNEI. Here the CDR3 reads CASSENQETQYF. The DNA for the CDR3 is TGTGCCAGCAGTGAAAACCAAGAGACCCAGTACTTC. The whole variable domain, filled in from reference TRBV2 and TRBJ2-5, reads EPEVTQTPSHQVTQMGQEVILRCVPISNHLYFYWYRQILGQKVEFLVSFYNNEISEKSEIFDDQFSVERPDGSNFTLKIRSTKLEDSAMYFCASSENQETQYFGPGTRLLVL.

V and J are TRBV9 and TRBJ2-1; 9 nucleotides align to TRBD1. The CDR3 loop spans 15 amino acids. V dropped 3 bases and J dropped 10; count of bases not matched to a gene: 11. CDR1 and CDR2 from the germline V gene are SGDLS and YYNGEE. The DNA of the CDR3 is TGTGCCAGCAGCGCCGGGACAGGGTACTTGCGGGAGCAGTTCTTC. It is translated as CASSAGTGYLREQFF. The whole variable domain, remainder taken from reference TRBV9 and TRBJ2-1, is DSGVTQTPKHLITATGQRVTLRCSPRSGDLSVYWYQQSLDQGLQFLIQYYNGEERAKGNILERFSAQQFPDLHSELNLSSLELGDSALYFCASSAGTGYLREQFFGPGTRLTVL.

This clonotype occurred a few times. The gene calls are TRBV6-1 and TRBJ1-1, with a possible D match to TRBD1 (6 bases). Germline-derived CDR1 and CDR2 are MNHNS and SASEGT. Between the trimmed V and J ends, which lost 7 bases and 2 bases, there was a span of 17 bases. The CDR3 runs 15 residues. CDR3 protein: CASTNREYGNTEAFF. The CDR3 DNA follows: TGTGCCAGCACTAACAGGGAATATGGAAACACTGAAGCTTTCTTT.

This clonotype turned up a few times. The chain links TRBV11-3 to TRBJ2-2, with D hard to call. Germline values: CDR1 SGHNT, CDR2 YENEEA. The germline V and J ends were trimmed by 6 bases and 0 bases, with 14 bases remaining between them. The CDR3 runs 16 residues. CDR3 sequence: CASRDDGSANTGELFF. CDR3 DNA: TGTGCCAGCAGGGATGACGGGTCCGCGAACACCGGGGAGCTGTTTTTT.

This clonotype was detected many times. One end of the junction does not line up with germline, which may come from a read error. V gene TRBV5-1 combines with J gene TRBJ1-4; unclear D gene. The CDR3 is 13 residues long. Germline CDR1 reads SGHRS; CDR2 reads YFSETQ. The CDR3 loop is CASSLAGGEKLFF. The CDR3 DNA reads as TGTGCCAGCAGTTTAGCTGGAGGAGAAAAACTGTTTTTT. The full variable domain, its missing parts supplied by reference TRBV5-1 and TRBJ1-4, is KAGVTQTPRYLIKTRGQQVTLSCSPISGHRSVSWYQQTPGQGLQFLFEYFSETQRNKGNFPGRFSGRQFSNSRSEMNVSTLELGDSALYLCASSLAGGEKLFFGSGTQLSVL.

This clonotype was picked up a small number of times. V gene TRBV7-6 combines with J gene TRBJ2-1; maybe TRBD1 (6 bases). The length of the CDR3 is 12 residues. V dropped 1 base and J dropped 12 bases, with 10 bases sitting between them. Germline V lookup: CDR1 SGHVS, CDR2 FNYEAQ. The CDR3 DNA reads TGTGCCAGCAGCTTAGGACAGGTGGGGCAGTTCTTC. Its protein is CASSLGQVGQFF.

The V call is TRBV20-1, the J call TRBJ2-3, with D perhaps given as TRBD1 or TRBD2 (5 bases each). The germline gives CDR1 DFQATT, CDR2 SNEGSKA (reference sequence). V shed 7 bases and J shed 5 bases, with 16 bases lying between them. The CDR3 extends over 13 amino acids. The CDR3 region is CSVIGTALDTQYF. The CDR3 DNA follows: TGCAGTGTCATAGGGACGGCTTTAGATACGCAGTATTTT.

At least ten counts were recorded for this clonotype. The V and J genes are TRBV5-1 and TRBJ2-1, with TRBD2 identical over 13 bases. Germline V gene lookup returns CDR1 SGHRS and CDR2 YFSETQ. The J segment lost 7 bases and the V segment lost 4 bases, leaving 8 bases of the junction unmatched. This CDR3 spans 16 amino acids. The CDR3: CASSGTSGGATNEQFF. The CDR3 DNA sequence: TGCGCCAGCAGCGGAACTAGCGGGGGGGCTACAAATGAGCAGTTCTTC.

CDR3 nucleotides: TGCAGTGCTAGAGATCTTGAACAGGGGGACACAGATACGCAGTATTTT. Encoded protein: CSARDLEQGDTDTQYF. This chain links TRBV20-1 with TRBJ2-3, with TRBD1 matching 8 bases. With 0 bases clipped from V and 2 bases from J, the junction kept 7 bases outside the gene matches. The length of the CDR3 is 16 residues. Looked up from germline, CDR1 is DFQATT and CDR2 is SNEGSKA (reference sequence).

In its sample, this clonotype was seen a few times. The chain links TRBV20-1 to TRBJ1-1; D ambiguous. Germline CDR1 and CDR2: DFQATT and SNEGSKA (reference sequence). CDR3 length: 12 amino acids. Trimming removed 3 bases from V and 7 bases from J, with 12 bases in between. CDR3 residues: CSARGGLLEAFF. For the CDR3, the DNA is TGCAGTGCTAGGGGTGGACTCCTTGAAGCTTTCTTT.